Below are 21 T cell receptor beta chains sequenced from a single sample in a study of TIL therapy for anti-PD-1-resistant metastatic lung cancer. The libraries were made with immunoSEQ v3. Profiled with immunoSEQ multiplex PCR; TCRdb holds only in-frame clones, not every one. The data hold about 36,000 clones, with about 70% observed a single time. Regarding time point: pre-treatment sample, taken before nivolumab and TIL therapy. The sample consisted of blood, taken at baseline. Receptors originate from a person between 25 and 79 years old with non-small cell lung cancer.

This chain connects TRBV13 to TRBJ2-5, with 11 bases aligning to TRBD1. The J call may be wrong; the DNA end is better matched by TRBJ2-7. The CDR3 loop spans 15 amino acids. Per germline, CDR1 PRHDT and CDR2 FYEKMQ (reference sequence). The CDR3 protein is CASSLGQGGSYEQYF. Here the CDR3 DNA reads TGTGCCAGCAGTTTGGGACAGGGGGGATCCTACGAGCAGTACTTC.

This rearrangement joins TRBV2 to TRBJ2-5, with D hard to call. Germline lookup yields CDR1 SNHLY and CDR2 FYNNEI. V was cut by 7 bases and J by 4 bases, with 16 bases left in between. CDR3 length equals 14 residues. The CDR3 DNA is TGTGCCAGCACTGGATACCGGATCGTAGAGACCCAGTACTTC. It codes for CASTGYRIVETQYF.

The V and J genes are TRBV27 and TRBJ2-7; 7 bases fit TRBD1. The trim removed 4 bases at V and 7 bases at J, leaving 7 bases unmatched. CDR1 and CDR2 from the germline V gene are MNHEY and SMNVEV (reference sequence). This CDR3 is 13 amino acids long. Written as DNA, the CDR3 is TGTGCCAGCAGTTACTCTAACAGGGGAGAGCAGTACTTC. Residues: CASSYSNRGEQYF.

The rearrangement links TRBV7-9 to TRBJ2-3, with 7 bases lining up with TRBD2. The CDR3 covers 15 residues. The ends lost 4 bases at V and 1 base at J; junction bases unmatched: 5. In germline, CDR1 is SEHNR, CDR2 FQNEAQ (reference sequence). CDR3 region: CASSWLAGGTDTQYF. Here the CDR3 DNA reads TGTGCCAGCAGCTGGTTGGCGGGGGGCACAGATACGCAGTATTTT.

The chain carries TRBV11-2 and TRBJ2-4; no firm D call. Trimming left V 6 bases short and J 0 bases short, with 12 bases between. Looked up from germline, CDR1 is SGHAT and CDR2 is FQNNGV. The CDR3 runs 15 residues. CDR3 residues: CASSSLRLAKNIQYF. The CDR3 DNA is TGTGCCAGCAGTTCTCTCCGACTAGCCAAAAACATTCAGTACTTC.

This clone turned up a few times. The rearrangement joins TRBV28 to TRBJ1-1; 9 positions agree with TRBD1. Germline CDR1 reads MDHEN; CDR2 reads SYDVKM. V lost 5 bases and J lost 8; bases outside the gene matches: 3. The CDR3 contains 12 residues. The CDR3 spells CASSRDRDEAFF. CDR3 sequence (DNA): TGTGCCAGCAGTCGGGACAGGGACGAAGCTTTCTTT.

V is TRBV4-3 and J is TRBJ2-3; D remains ambiguous. CDR3 size: 14 residues. Germline CDR1 LGHNA, CDR2 YSLEER. Trimming stripped 1 base from V and 7 bases from J, with 12 bases between. The CDR3 nucleotides read TGCGCCAGCAGCCAAGTCATTCAGCTGCATACGCAGTATTTT. This encodes CASSQVIQLHTQYF.

The chain employs TRBV28 and TRBJ2-3; TRBD1 is a possible D gene (5 bases). CDR1 is MDHEN, CDR2 SYDVKM, per germline. The CDR3 has 15 residues. V lost 8 bases and J 1 base, leaving 16 bases between the germline ends. The CDR3 DNA follows: TGTGCCAGCCGCCCTCGGGTGGGGCGCACAGATACGCAGTATTTT. The encoded protein is CASRPRVGRTDTQYF.

The J gene is TRBJ1-5, the V gene TRBV5-5, with 7 bases that match TRBD1. V shed 0 bases, J shed 3 bases, and the junction held 6 bases outside the gene matches. The CDR3 is 16 amino acids. CDR1 SGHKS and CDR2 YYEKEE come from the germline V gene (reference sequence). CDR3 protein: CASSLGAGGPNQPQHF. CDR3 DNA: TGTGCCAGCAGCTTGGGGGCAGGGGGTCCCAATCAGCCCCAGCATTTT.

The chain has TRBV25-1 and TRBJ2-7; D perhaps matches TRBD1 (5 bases). Germline V gives CDR1 MGHDK, CDR2 SYGVNS. V dropped 5 bases and J dropped 4 bases, with 12 bases sitting between them. The CDR3 extends over 13 amino acids. The CDR3 protein is CASSIPGKYEQYF. CDR3 nucleotide sequence: TGTGCCAGCAGTATTCCAGGGAAATACGAGCAGTACTTC.

The chain uses TRBV19 and TRBJ2-7; 7 bases fit TRBD2. Per germline, CDR1 LNHDA and CDR2 SQIVND (reference sequence). The CDR3 length is 15 residues. With V trimmed by 6 bases and J by 2 bases, 10 bases remained unmatched. The CDR3 spells CASSLTSVSTYEQYF. CDR3 nucleotides: TGTGCCAGTAGCCTTACTAGCGTCTCAACCTACGAGCAGTACTTC. Combining the CDR3 with reference TRBV19 and TRBJ2-7 gives the whole variable domain DGGITQSPKYLFRKEGQNVTLSCEQNLNHDAMYWYRQDPGQGLRLIYYSQIVNDFQKGDIAEGYSVSREKKESFPLTVTSAQKNPTAFYLCASSLTSVSTYEQYFGPGTRLTVT.

Only a few counts were recorded for this clone. The chain couples TRBV13 to TRBJ1-6; no reliable D call. Looked up from germline, CDR1 is PRHDT and CDR2 is FYEKMQ (reference sequence). CDR3 length equals 15 residues. V lost 0 bases to trimming and J lost 14 bases, with 17 bases between them. In nucleotides, the CDR3 is TGTGCCAGCAGCTTAGGTCCGGGATCCGAGCGCTCCCTCCACTTT. The encoded protein is CASSLGPGSERSLHF.

This clone was detected only a few times. The chain has TRBV2 and TRBJ2-7; 10 nucleotides agree with TRBD2. The CDR3 sequence is 16 residues long. With 9 bases clipped from V and 3 bases from J, the junction kept 14 bases outside the gene matches. Germline CDR1 SNHLY, CDR2 FYNNEI. This CDR3 reads CASILGPSGGLYEQYF. The CDR3 nucleotides are TGTGCCAGTATCCTTGGCCCTAGCGGGGGACTCTACGAGCAGTACTTC.

Regarding this clone: The junction shows a germline mismatch at one end, possibly a read error. This chain connects TRBV6-1 to TRBJ1-5; D gene unclear. CDR1 MNHNS and CDR2 SASEGT come from the germline V gene. The CDR3 totals 15 residues. CDR3 DNA sequence: TGTGCCAACAGTGAAGAGGTTGGCCTCGATCAGCCCCAGCATTTT. Amino acids: CANSEEVGLDQPQHF.

The rearrangement uses TRBV27 and TRBJ2-1; D not certain. V lost 7 bases and J lost 0, with 7 bases in between. Germline V gene sequence: CDR1 MNHEY, CDR2 SMNVEV (reference sequence). The CDR3 extends over 13 amino acids. The CDR3 here is CASTSFSYNEQFF. CDR3 nucleotides: TGTGCCAGCACTTCCTTCTCCTACAATGAGCAGTTCTTC.

This clone was seen only a few times. The J gene is TRBJ2-7, the V gene TRBV28; 7 bases align to TRBD1. J gave up 3 bases and V 1 base, and 3 bases lay outside the gene matches. Germline CDR1 MDHEN, CDR2 SYDVKM. The CDR3 runs to 14 residues. CDR3 coding DNA: TGTGCCAGCAGTTTATCGACAGGGATCTACGAGCAGTACTTC. Translating gives CASSLSTGIYEQYF.

This clone has more than one count but fewer than ten. This chain links TRBV5-1 with TRBJ2-7, with D perhaps matching TRBD2 (6 bases). Germline-derived CDR1 and CDR2 are SGHRS and YFSETQ. The V gene lost 0 bases and the J gene lost 2 bases, with 12 bases spanning the gap. This CDR3 region has 15 residues. The CDR3 loop reads CASSLVGGTTYEQYF. The CDR3 DNA sequence: TGCGCCAGCAGCTTGGTCGGGGGAACCACCTACGAGCAGTACTTC.

As regards this clone: One end of the junction varies from germline; a read error may be responsible. V is TRBV11-2 and J is TRBJ1-2; D is undetermined. The CDR3 contains 12 residues. Germline V gene data show CDR1 as SGHAT and CDR2 as FQNNGV. The CDR3 sequence is CASSFRLYGVAF. CDR3 in DNA: TGTGCCAGCAGCTTTAGACTCTATGGGGTGGCCTTC.

The chain has TRBV7-2 and TRBJ2-7, with TRBD2 identical over 7 bases. The J segment lost 2 bases and the V segment lost 0 bases, leaving 4 bases of the junction unmatched. Germline V gene sequence: CDR1 SGHTA, CDR2 FQGNSA. The CDR3 is 15 residues long. DNA for the CDR3: TGTGCCAGCAGCTTAGCAGGGACTACCACCTACGAGCAGTACTTC. As protein: CASSLAGTTTYEQYF.

V is TRBV5-4 and J is TRBJ1-6, with TRBD1 identical over 10 bases. V trimming: 3 bases; J trimming: 9 bases; junction bases outside the gene matches: 6. The germline gives CDR1 SGHNT, CDR2 YYREEE (reference sequence). The CDR3 is made up of 15 amino acids. This CDR3 reads CASSSPGQGSSPLHF. The DNA of the CDR3 is TGTGCCAGCAGCTCTCCGGGACAGGGGAGTTCACCCCTCCACTTT.

The chain combines TRBV19 with TRBJ2-6; a weak D match, TRBD1 (6 bases). The germline gives CDR1 LNHDA, CDR2 SQIVND (reference sequence). V was trimmed by 2 bases and J by 1 base, leaving 15 bases between them. This CDR3 contains 18 residues. CDR3 nucleotide sequence: TGTGCCAGTAGTATATCAGGGGCCGGGAAATCTGGGGCCAACGTCCTGACTTTC. Protein product: CASSISGAGKSGANVLTF.